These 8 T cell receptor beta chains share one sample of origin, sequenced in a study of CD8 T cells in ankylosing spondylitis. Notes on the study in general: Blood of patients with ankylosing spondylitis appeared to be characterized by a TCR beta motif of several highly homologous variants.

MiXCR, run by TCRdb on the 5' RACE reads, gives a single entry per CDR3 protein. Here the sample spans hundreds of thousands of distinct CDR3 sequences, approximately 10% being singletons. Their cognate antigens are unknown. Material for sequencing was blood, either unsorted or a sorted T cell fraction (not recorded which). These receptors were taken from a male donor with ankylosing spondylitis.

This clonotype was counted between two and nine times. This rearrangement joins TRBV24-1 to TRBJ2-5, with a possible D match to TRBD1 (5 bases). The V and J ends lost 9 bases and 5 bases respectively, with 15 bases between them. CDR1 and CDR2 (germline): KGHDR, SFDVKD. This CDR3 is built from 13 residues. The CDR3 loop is CATATAGMETQYF. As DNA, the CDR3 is TGTGCCACCGCTACGGCAGGGATGGAGACCCAGTACTTC.

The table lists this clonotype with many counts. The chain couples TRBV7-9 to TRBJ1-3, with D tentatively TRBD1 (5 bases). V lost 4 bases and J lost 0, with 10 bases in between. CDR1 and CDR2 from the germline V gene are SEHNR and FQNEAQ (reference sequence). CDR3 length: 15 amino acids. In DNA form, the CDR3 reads TGTGCCAGCAGCTCGGGACTGATCTCTGGAAACACCATATATTTT. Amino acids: CASSSGLISGNTIYF. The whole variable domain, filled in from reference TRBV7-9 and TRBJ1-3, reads DTGVSQNPRHKITKRGQNVTFRCDPISEHNRLYWYRQTLGQGPEFLTYFQNEAQLEKSRLLSDRFSAERPKGSFSTLEIQRTEQGDSAMYLCASSSGLISGNTIYFGEGSWLTVV.

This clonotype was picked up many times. CDR3 amino acids: CSASGVPEAFF. DNA of the CDR3: TGCAGTGCCTCGGGGGTGCCTGAAGCTTTCTTT. This sequence joins TRBV20-1 and TRBJ1-1; tentatively, D is TRBD1 (5 bases). The germline gives CDR1 DFQATT, CDR2 SNEGSKA (reference sequence). The CDR3 is 11 residues long. The V gene lost 6 bases and the J gene lost 6 bases, with 11 bases spanning the gap.

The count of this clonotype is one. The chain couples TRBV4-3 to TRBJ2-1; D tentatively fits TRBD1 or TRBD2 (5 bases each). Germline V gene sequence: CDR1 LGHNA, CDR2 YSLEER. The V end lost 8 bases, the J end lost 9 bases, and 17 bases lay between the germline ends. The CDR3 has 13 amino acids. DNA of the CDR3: TGCGCCAGCGGGGACGTCGGTCTGAGTGAGCAGTTCTTC. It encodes CASGDVGLSEQFF.

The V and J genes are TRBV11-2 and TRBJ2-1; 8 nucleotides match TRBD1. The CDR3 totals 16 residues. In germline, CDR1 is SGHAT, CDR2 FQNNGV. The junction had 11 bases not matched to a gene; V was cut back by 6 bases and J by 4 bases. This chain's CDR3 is CASSWWGQARYNEQFF. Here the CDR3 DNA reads TGTGCCAGCAGTTGGTGGGGACAGGCCAGGTACAATGAGCAGTTCTTC.

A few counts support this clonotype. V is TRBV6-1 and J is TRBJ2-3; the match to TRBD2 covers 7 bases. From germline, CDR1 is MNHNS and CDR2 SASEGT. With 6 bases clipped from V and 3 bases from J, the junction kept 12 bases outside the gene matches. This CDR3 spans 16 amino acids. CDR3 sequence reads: CASRMSGILGTDTQYF. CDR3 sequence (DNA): TGTGCCAGCAGGATGAGCGGGATCCTCGGGACAGATACGCAGTATTTT.

The CDR3 sequence: CSARLSTGVQPQHF. The CDR3 DNA reads TGCAGTGCTAGACTTTCTACAGGGGTTCAGCCCCAGCATTTT. V and J are TRBV20-1 and TRBJ1-5, with 7 positions matching TRBD1. There are 14 residues in the CDR3. Germline V gene lookup returns CDR1 DFQATT and CDR2 SNEGSKA (reference sequence). V lost 2 bases and J lost 6; bases outside the gene matches: 7.

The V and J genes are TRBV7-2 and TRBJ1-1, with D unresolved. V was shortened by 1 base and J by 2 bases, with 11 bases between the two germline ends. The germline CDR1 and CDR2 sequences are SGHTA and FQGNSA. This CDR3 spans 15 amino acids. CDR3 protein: CASSLGVVANTEAFF. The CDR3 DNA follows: TGTGCCAGCAGCTTAGGAGTTGTAGCTAACACTGAAGCTTTCTTT. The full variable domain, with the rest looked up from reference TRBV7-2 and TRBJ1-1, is GAGVSQSPSNKVTEKGKDVELRCDPISGHTALYWYRQSLGQGLEFLIYFQGNSAPDKSGLPSDRFSAERTGGSVSTLTIQRTQQEDSAVYLCASSLGVVANTEAFFGQGTRLTVV.